These 9 T cell receptor beta chains were sequenced from one sample in a study of T cell responses to AZD1222 COVID-19 vaccine. Assay used: immunoSEQ multiplex PCR; TCRdb lists only in-frame clones, some missing. The repertoire holds around 53,000 clones, 70% to 90% seen once, with approximately 6.5% in the top ten. Specimen: peripheral blood, collected 28 days after the second AZD1222 dose. Receptors were obtained from an adult who received the AZD1222 COVID-19 vaccine.

The chain's CDR3 is CASSSRDSYNEQFF. DNA for the CDR3: TGTGCCAGCAGCTCCCGGGACTCTTACAATGAGCAGTTCTTC. V and J are TRBV11-3 and TRBJ2-1; D is perhaps TRBD2 (6 bases). This CDR3 comprises 14 residues. Trimming removed 4 bases from V and 4 bases from J, with 11 bases in between. Germline lookup yields CDR1 SGHNT and CDR2 YENEEA.

The CDR3 nucleotides read TGTGCCAGCGGAAACAGGGGCGGCTCCTACGAGCAGTACTTC. Its translation: CASGNRGGSYEQYF. The chain has TRBV2 and TRBJ2-7; 7 bases match TRBD1. This CDR3 is built from 14 residues. Germline V lookup: CDR1 SNHLY, CDR2 FYNNEI. V lost 8 bases and J lost 0; bases outside the gene matches: 7.

This chain links TRBV6-5 with TRBJ1-1, with 7 bases that match TRBD1. The CDR3 consists of 13 residues. The germline CDR1 and CDR2 sequences are MNHEY and SVGAGI. V lost 7 bases, J lost 6 bases, and 8 bases stayed unmatched. In nucleotides, the CDR3 is TGTGCCAGCACTAGGGGGCGCGGTTCTGAAGCTTTCTTT. Amino acids: CASTRGRGSEAFF.

The chain joins TRBV11-2 to TRBJ1-4; 8 bases agree with TRBD1. The V gene end was trimmed by 0 bases and the J gene end by 8 bases; junction bases not matched to a gene: 5. This CDR3 is built from 15 residues. Germline CDR1 reads SGHAT; CDR2 reads FQNNGV. CDR3 sequence (DNA): TGTGCCAGCAGCTTAGATCCAGGGGGCACCGAAAAACTGTTTTTT. Residues: CASSLDPGGTEKLFF. Combining the CDR3 with reference TRBV11-2 and TRBJ1-4 gives the whole variable domain EAGVAQSPRYKIIEKRQSVAFWCNPISGHATLYWYQQILGQGPKLLIQFQNNGVVDDSQLPKDRFSAERLKGVDSTLKIQPAKLEDSAVYLCASSLDPGGTEKLFFGSGTQLSVL.

V is TRBV28 and J is TRBJ2-3, with 7 bases lining up with TRBD2. Germline V CDR1 and CDR2: MDHEN, SYDVKM. CDR3 length: 19 amino acids. V dropped 4 bases and J dropped 5; count of bases not matched to a gene: 21. The CDR3 DNA is TGTGCCAGCAGTTGGTTTTGGTTTACCGCAGCGGGAAAGGTAGATACGCAGTATTTT. It specifies CASSWFWFTAAGKVDTQYF.

V usage is TRBV2 and J usage is TRBJ2-2, with 11 positions matching TRBD2. V lost 1 base, J lost 3 bases, and 7 bases stayed unmatched. The CDR3 consists of 18 residues. Germline V gene sequence: CDR1 SNHLY, CDR2 FYNNEI. This chain's CDR3 is CASSEEGTSGRDTGELFF. The DNA for the CDR3 is TGTGCCAGCAGTGAAGAGGGTACTAGCGGGAGAGACACCGGGGAGCTGTTTTTT.

The gene calls are TRBV5-5 and TRBJ2-2; the match to TRBD1 covers 12 bases. The CDR3 covers 19 residues. Trimming removed 1 base from V and 3 bases from J; junction bases left unmatched: 10. Per the germline V gene, CDR1 is SGHKS and CDR2 is YYEKEE (reference sequence). This chain's CDR3 is CASSLLWDRGLFDTGELFF. In DNA form, the CDR3 reads TGTGCCAGCAGCTTGCTTTGGGACAGGGGGCTCTTTGACACCGGGGAGCTGTTTTTT.

This clone was recorded only once. The chain joins TRBV7-9 to TRBJ1-1; TRBD1 aligns across 8 bases. Germline values: CDR1 SEHNR, CDR2 FQNEAQ (reference sequence). Trimming at V came to 1 base and at J to 4 bases, leaving 2 bases not matched to a gene. The CDR3 sequence is 14 residues long. The CDR3 loop is CASSLGQGATEAFF. The CDR3 coding sequence is TGTGCCAGCAGCTTAGGTCAGGGGGCCACTGAAGCTTTCTTT.

The genes are TRBV11-2 and TRBJ1-3; D is perhaps TRBD1 (5 bases). With 3 bases removed from V and 4 bases from J, the gap between germline ends came to 19 bases. In germline, CDR1 is SGHAT, CDR2 FQNNGV. The CDR3 consists of 17 residues. For the CDR3, the DNA is TGTGCCAGCAGCTTCAGTAGGGGTGGCATCATCGGAAACACCATATATTTT. Amino acid sequence: CASSFSRGGIIGNTIYF.